Listed below are T cell receptor beta chains from one sample, sequenced in a study of vaccination and CD4 T cells after COVID-19. TCRdb processed the PCR reads anew with MiXCR; each CDR3 protein has one entry. Counted here are fewer than 15,000 distinct CDR3 sequences, roughly 72% occurring once; the ten biggest clones make up about 7.5%. No antigen is known for these receptors. The starting material was CD4+ T cells from blood, cultured in vitro, obtained after SARS-CoV-2 vaccination. The receptors were gathered from a human donor who received a COVID-19 vaccine. The CDR3 runs from the conserved cysteine through the conserved F or W. D genes are given only for firm matches. Clone sizes are given selectively: once, few, many, or a class where the clone is expanded.

clone size	D gene	V gene	J gene	CDR3 protein	CDR3 DNA
few	NA	TRBV19	TRBJ2-3	CASSLLPDSFSTDTQYF	TGTGCCAGTAGTCTACTCCCCGACAGTTTTAGCACAGATACGCAGTATTTT
NA	TRBD1	TRBV24-1	TRBJ2-5	CATSDLGTGQETQYF	TGTGCCACCAGTGATTTAGGGACAGGGCAAGAGACCCAGTACTTC
few	TRBD1	TRBV7-9	TRBJ2-5	CASSFPDRGQETQYF	TGTGCCAGCAGCTTCCCCGACAGGGGGCAAGAGACCCAGTACTTC
NA	NA	TRBV20-1	TRBJ1-1	CSAVGLDTEAFF	TGCAGTGCTGTAGGACTGGACACTGAAGCTTTCTTT
NA	NA	TRBV19	TRBJ1-2	CASSTDSLNYGYTF	TGTGCCAGTAGTACAGACAGCCTTAACTATGGCTACACCTTC
NA	NA	TRBV19	TRBJ1-1	CASSVAGGGTEAFF	TGTGCCAGTAGTGTCGCCGGGGGGGGCACTGAAGCTTTCTTT
NA	TRBD1	TRBV6-5	TRBJ2-7	CASSYLGTGLGEQYF	TGTGCCAGCAGTTACCTCGGGACAGGTCTTGGCGAGCAGTACTTC
once	NA	TRBV20-1	TRBJ2-7	CSARDEGHPSYEQYF	TGCAGTGCTAGGGATGAGGGGCACCCCTCCTACGAGCAGTACTTC
NA	NA	TRBV6-1	TRBJ2-6	CASSGAGSEPGANVLTF	TGTGCCAGCAGTGGAGCAGGTAGTGAACCTGGGGCCAACGTCCTGACTTTC
NA	TRBD2	TRBV24-1	TRBJ2-3	CATSVAGPDTQYF	TGTGCCACCAGCGTAGCGGGGCCGGATACGCAGTATTTT
few	TRBD1	TRBV2	TRBJ2-5	CASSMGQIQETQYF	TGTGCCAGCAGTATGGGACAGATACAAGAGACCCAGTACTTC
medium-sized	TRBD1	TRBV12-3/TRBV12-4	TRBJ1-1	CASSKTGIGFF	TGTGCCAGCAGCAAGACAGGGATCGGCTTCTTT
NA	NA	TRBV6-2/TRBV6-3	TRBJ1-6	CASSYFGHRNSPLHF	TGTGCCAGCAGTTACTTCGGCCACAGGAATTCACCCCTCCACTTT
NA	NA	TRBV30	TRBJ2-4	CAWNQGPNIQYF	TGTGCCTGGAATCAGGGGCCAAACATTCAGTACTTC
NA	NA	TRBV11-3	TRBJ1-6	CASSLGREGNSPLHF	TGTGCCAGCAGCTTAGGCAGGGAGGGTAATTCACCCCTCCACTTT
once	TRBD2	TRBV20-1	TRBJ2-1	CSARAASGDNEQFF	TGCAGTGCTAGAGCGGCTAGCGGGGACAATGAGCAGTTCTTC
NA	NA	TRBV12-3/TRBV12-4	TRBJ2-2	CASTPRVGANTGELFF	TGTGCCAGCACCCCCCGGGTAGGGGCCAACACCGGGGAGCTGTTTTTT